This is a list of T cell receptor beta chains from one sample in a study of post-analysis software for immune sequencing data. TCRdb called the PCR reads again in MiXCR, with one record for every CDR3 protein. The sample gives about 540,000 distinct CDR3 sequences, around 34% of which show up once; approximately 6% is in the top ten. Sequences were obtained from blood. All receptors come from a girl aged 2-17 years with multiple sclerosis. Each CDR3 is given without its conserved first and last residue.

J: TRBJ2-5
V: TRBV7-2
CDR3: ASSLGLLAGGLETQY

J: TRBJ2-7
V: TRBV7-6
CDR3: ASSFGGDYEQY

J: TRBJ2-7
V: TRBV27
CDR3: ASSLDGRYSYEQY

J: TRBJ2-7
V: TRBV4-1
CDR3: ASSQIFSGNPYEQY

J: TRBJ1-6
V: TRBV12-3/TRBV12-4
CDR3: ASVSGPDNSPLH

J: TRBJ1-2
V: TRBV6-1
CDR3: ASRDDGLIYGYT

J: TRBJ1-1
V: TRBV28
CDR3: ASSPGGQMNTEAF

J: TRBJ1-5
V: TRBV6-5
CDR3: ASSRTGNNNQPQH

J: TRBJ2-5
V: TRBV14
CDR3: ASSQGQAPETQY

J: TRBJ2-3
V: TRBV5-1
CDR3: ASSQAGVPTDTQY

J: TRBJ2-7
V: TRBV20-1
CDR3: SASDTFGTAGYEQY

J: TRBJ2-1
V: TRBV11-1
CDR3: ACTNLAGGPSNEQF

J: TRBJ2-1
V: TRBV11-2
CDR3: VSSLGKSGPSYNEQF

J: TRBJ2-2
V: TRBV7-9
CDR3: ASSLPFTGASTGELF

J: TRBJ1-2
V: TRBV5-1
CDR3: ASSSTDGYT

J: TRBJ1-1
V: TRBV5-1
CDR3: ASSLTYRGTEAF

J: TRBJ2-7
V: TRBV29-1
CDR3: SVRGPGEDLASYEQY

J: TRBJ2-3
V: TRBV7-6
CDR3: ASNVRGAGTDTQY

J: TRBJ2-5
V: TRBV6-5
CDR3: ASGNIRETQY

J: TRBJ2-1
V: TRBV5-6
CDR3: ASSESPGSPYNEQF

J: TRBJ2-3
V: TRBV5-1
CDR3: ASSLDPSGPALFDTQY

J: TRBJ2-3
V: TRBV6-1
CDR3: ASIKDTQY

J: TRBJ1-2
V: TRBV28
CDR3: ASSPAGAPYGYT

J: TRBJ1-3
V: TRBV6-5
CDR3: ASSSWRHAGNTIY

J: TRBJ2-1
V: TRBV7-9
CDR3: ASSLVTGENEQF

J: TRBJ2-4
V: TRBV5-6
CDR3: ASSSAPGNIQY

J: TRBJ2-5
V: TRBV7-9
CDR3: ASSHYRQETQY

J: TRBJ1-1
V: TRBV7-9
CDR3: ASLPNRRRDTEAF

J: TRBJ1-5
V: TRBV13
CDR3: ASSFSGVGGNQPQH

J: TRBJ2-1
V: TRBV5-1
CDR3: ASSLEPLVNEQF

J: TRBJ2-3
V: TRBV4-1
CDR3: ASSQGPGWTDTQY

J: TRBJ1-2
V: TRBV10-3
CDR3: AIGTGAGHGYT

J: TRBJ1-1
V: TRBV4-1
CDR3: ASSGTEAF

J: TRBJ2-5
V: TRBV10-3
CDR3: AIRGTELGETQY

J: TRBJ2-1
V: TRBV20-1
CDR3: SASATGTNEQF

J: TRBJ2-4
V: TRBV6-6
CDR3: ASSRAVAKNIQY

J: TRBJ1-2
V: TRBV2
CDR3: ASSGPGQLEGSYGYT